This TCR beta chain was recovered during a study of T cell repertoires in cytomegalovirus infection. V was clipped by 4 bases and J by 1 base, with 16 bases between them. From germline, CDR1 is MNHNS and CDR2 SASEGT. CDR3 length: 16 residues. TCRdb processed the reads anew with MiXCR; each CDR3 protein has one entry. This table has more than 650,000 distinct CDR3 sequences, 35% to 45% appearing once. The sequencing sample was made of PBMCs. The V gene is TRBV6-1, the J gene TRBJ1-2; D is ambiguous. The clonotype comes from a human donor in good health (CMV status not recorded). Some clones in this sample may be carry-over from other donors' samples. CDR3 nucleotides: TGTGCCAGCAGTGGACCGCTACCAGAGATTAACTATGGCTACACCTTC. As protein: CASSGPLPEINYGYTF.